This TCR beta chain was captured in a study of shared clonotypes between healthy human individuals. The germline V gene has CDR1 GTSNPN and CDR2 SVGIG (reference sequence). There are 13 residues in the CDR3. Trimming cost V 5 bases and J 4 bases; bases outside gene matches: 6. The deep-level immunoSEQ assay was used. Each PCR replicate run on unsorted PBMC took in 300 to 350 ng DNA, tens of thousands of T cell genomes. Clones were read by immunoSEQ multiplex PCR, and TCRdb kept only the in-frame ones, dropping some. This table holds some 500,000 clones, more than 70% found once. Source material: PBMCs. The chain employs TRBV30 and TRBJ2-5; the match to TRBD1 covers 8 bases. This sequence originates from a woman aged 40 to 49 in good health. Some clones in this sample may be carry-over from other donors' samples. CDR3 coding DNA: TGTGCCTGGGAGGACAGGGTAGGAGAGACCCAGTACTTC. Translating it yields CAWEDRVGETQYF.